The clone carrying this TCR beta chain has just a few counts. The source of the sample is a study of CD8 T cells in ankylosing spondylitis. MiXCR, applied by TCRdb to the 5' RACE reads, yields one record per CDR3 protein. The sample has fewer than 400,000 distinct CDR3 sequences, 14% to 15% seen once. The CDR3 consists of 15 residues. V gave up 3 bases and J gave up 4 bases, with 12 bases separating them. The chain has TRBV12-3 or TRBV12-4 and TRBJ1-4; D ambiguous. The TCR originated in a male donor with ankylosing spondylitis or in good health (not recorded which). The source material was blood, either unsorted or a sorted T cell fraction (not recorded which). This CDR3 reads CASSFDRVSNEKLFF. CDR3 in DNA: TGTGCCAGCAGTTTCGACCGGGTCAGTAATGAAAAACTGTTTTTT.